This is a list of T cell receptor beta chains from one sample in a study of early T cells in non-severe SARS-CoV-2 infection. TCRdb independently ran MiXCR on the 5' RACE reads; one entry per CDR3 protein. The table records roughly 20,000 distinct CDR3 sequences, 3.5% to 4.5% of them present only once. Sequencing was carried out using whole blood. Receptor source: an adult who was a healthcare worker with PCR-confirmed SARS-CoV-2 infection or an uninfected control (not recorded which). CDR3s include the opening cysteine and the closing phenylalanine or tryptophan. The D gene is left open where the match is weak. The size of a clone is reported for some rows only, either as once, few or many, or as a class for expanded clones.

size: few
J: TRBJ2-1
V: TRBV2
D: .
CDR3: CASRGSHLVNNEQFF
DNA: TGTGCCAGCAGGGGTAGCCATCTGGTCAACAATGAGCAGTTCTTC

size: many
J: TRBJ2-3
V: TRBV11-2
D: .
CDR3: CASSLRPGPSGRSTQYF
DNA: TGTGCCAGCAGCCTACGGCCGGGACCCTCAGGGAGAAGTACGCAGTATTTT

size: many
J: TRBJ2-1
V: TRBV3-1
D: .
CDR3: CASSQAGTPYNEQFF
DNA: TGTGCCAGCAGCCAAGCCGGGACCCCCTACAATGAGCAGTTCTTC

size: medium-sized
J: TRBJ1-2
V: TRBV18
D: TRBD1
CDR3: CASSTDRGQEANYGYTF
DNA: TGTGCCAGCTCCACGGACAGGGGACAGGAGGCTAACTATGGCTACACCTTC

size: few
J: TRBJ2-1
V: TRBV12-5
D: .
CDR3: CASGLHNEQFF
DNA: TGTGCTAGTGGTTTGCACAATGAGCAGTTCTTC

size: .
J: TRBJ2-3
V: TRBV10-2
D: .
CDR3: CASKHTDTQYF
DNA: TGCGCCAGCAAACACACAGATACGCAGTATTTT

size: many
J: TRBJ1-2
V: TRBV19
D: .
CDR3: CASKMDSGGYTF
DNA: TGTGCCAGTAAGATGGACAGCGGAGGCTACACCTTC

size: many
J: TRBJ2-2
V: TRBV11-3
D: .
CDR3: CASSFSVDTGELFF
DNA: TGTGCCAGCAGCTTTTCCGTAGACACCGGGGAGCTGTTTTTT

size: few
J: TRBJ2-2
V: TRBV20-1
D: .
CDR3: CSAQGAQAGELFF
DNA: TGCAGTGCCCAAGGGGCGCAGGCCGGGGAGCTGTTTTTT

size: .
J: TRBJ2-3
V: TRBV12-2
D: .
CDR3: CASRPKIDRGSCRTDTQYF
DNA: TGTGCAAGTCGTCCTAAGATAGACCGTGGGAGTTGCCGCACAGATACGCAGTATTTT

size: .
J: TRBJ2-7
V: TRBV6-6
D: TRBD2
CDR3: CASRLPFPGGLEQYF
DNA: TGTGCCAGCAGACTACCCTTCCCGGGGGGACTCGAGCAGTACTTC

size: many
J: TRBJ2-7
V: TRBV14
D: .
CDR3: CASSPTLARSSYEQYF
DNA: TGTGCCAGCAGCCCCACACTAGCCCGGAGCTCCTACGAGCAGTACTTC

size: many
J: TRBJ1-4
V: TRBV6-6
D: .
CDR3: CASSYSTGSTNEKLFF
DNA: TGTGCCAGCAGTTACTCGACAGGCTCAACTAATGAAAAACTGTTTTTT

size: many
J: TRBJ1-1
V: TRBV18
D: TRBD1
CDR3: CASSPQTGVGTEAFF
DNA: TGTGCCAGCTCACCGCAGACAGGGGTTGGCACTGAAGCTTTCTTT

size: many
J: TRBJ2-1
V: TRBV6-8
D: .
CDR3: CASRGVLGEQFF
DNA: TGTGCCAGCCGAGGGGTTTTGGGTGAGCAGTTCTTC

size: many
J: TRBJ1-1
V: TRBV6-4
D: .
CDR3: CASRSGISMNTEAFF
DNA: TGTGCCAGCAGGTCAGGGATCTCCATGAACACTGAAGCTTTCTTT

size: many
J: TRBJ2-1
V: TRBV7-6
D: TRBD2
CDR3: CASRGLASSSYNEQFF
DNA: TGTGCCAGCAGGGGACTAGCGTCGAGCTCCTACAATGAGCAGTTCTTC

size: many
J: TRBJ2-2
V: TRBV6-4
D: TRBD1
CDR3: CASSDRDSTGELFF
DNA: TGTGCCAGCAGTGACCGGGACAGCACCGGGGAGCTGTTTTTT

size: many
J: TRBJ1-1
V: TRBV18
D: .
CDR3: CASSPNPVSASEAFF
DNA: TGTGCCAGCTCACCGAATCCCGTTAGTGCTTCTGAAGCTTTCTTT

size: few
J: TRBJ1-4
V: TRBV20-1
D: TRBD1
CDR3: CSARDSAGGEKLFF
DNA: TGCAGTGCTAGAGATTCGGCAGGGGGTGAAAAACTGTTTTTT

size: medium-sized
J: TRBJ2-7
V: TRBV19
D: .
CDR3: CASSIREGGPYEQYF
DNA: TGTGCCAGTAGTATTCGTGAGGGGGGGCCCTACGAGCAGTACTTC

size: .
J: TRBJ2-7
V: TRBV29-1
D: .
CDR3: CSVSETYEQYF
DNA: TGCAGCGTCAGTGAAACCTATGAGCAGTACTTC

size: medium-sized
J: TRBJ1-5
V: TRBV6-1
D: .
CDR3: CASSEALNQPQHF
DNA: TGTGCCAGCAGTGAAGCGCTCAATCAGCCCCAGCATTTT

size: .
J: TRBJ2-5
V: TRBV20-1
D: .
CDR3: CSATRGQETQYF
DNA: TGCAGTGCTACGCGGGGCCAAGAGACCCAGTACTTC

size: few
J: TRBJ1-6
V: TRBV2
D: TRBD1
CDR3: CASSPDRGASYNSPLHF
DNA: TGTGCCAGCAGCCCGGACAGGGGAGCGTCCTATAATTCACCCCTCCACTTT

size: .
J: TRBJ1-4
V: TRBV7-2
D: .
CDR3: CASSQWYRPGVFDNEKLFF
DNA: TGTGCCAGCAGCCAGTGGTATAGGCCAGGGGTTTTTGATAATGAAAAACTGTTTTTT

size: .
J: TRBJ2-3
V: TRBV19
D: .
CDR3: CASSMDPFQGMSTDTQYF
DNA: TGTGCCAGTAGTATGGATCCGTTTCAGGGGATGAGCACAGATACGCAGTATTTT

size: many
J: TRBJ2-1
V: TRBV15
D: TRBD2
CDR3: CATSTRTSGSNEQFF
DNA: TGTGCCACCAGCACTCGGACTAGCGGATCCAATGAGCAGTTCTTC

size: many
J: TRBJ1-3
V: TRBV20-1
D: .
CDR3: CSARSGLGNTIYF
DNA: TGCAGTGCTAGGTCGGGACTGGGAAACACCATATATTTT

size: few
J: TRBJ2-3
V: TRBV6-5
D: TRBD2
CDR3: CASTSLAGGRTDTQYF
DNA: TGTGCCAGCACTTCTTTAGCGGGGGGCCGCACAGATACGCAGTATTTT

size: few
J: TRBJ1-5
V: TRBV4-1
D: .
CDR3: CASSLVADQPQHF
DNA: TGCGCCAGCAGCCTCGTCGCGGATCAGCCCCAGCATTTT

size: few
J: TRBJ1-2
V: TRBV6-6
D: .
CDR3: CASNTNYGYTF
DNA: TGTGCCAGCAATACTAACTATGGCTACACCTTC

size: many
J: TRBJ1-2
V: TRBV5-1
D: TRBD1
CDR3: CASSGGTGTVYGYTF
DNA: TGCGCCAGCAGCGGCGGGACAGGGACGGTCTATGGCTACACCTTC

size: many
J: TRBJ2-7
V: TRBV10-3
D: .
CDR3: CATWDSYYEQYF
DNA: TGTGCCACCTGGGACTCGTACTACGAGCAGTACTTC

size: many
J: TRBJ1-6
V: TRBV7-9
D: TRBD1
CDR3: CASSLGRGRSPLHF
DNA: TGTGCCAGCAGCTTAGGGAGGGGGCGATCACCCCTCCACTTT

size: .
J: TRBJ2-2
V: TRBV9
D: TRBD2
CDR3: CASSPGLAEAGELFF
DNA: TGTGCCAGCAGCCCCGGACTAGCGGAAGCCGGGGAGCTGTTTTTT

size: many
J: TRBJ1-2
V: TRBV6-1
D: .
CDR3: CASRRGGGYGYTF
DNA: TGTGCCAGCAGGAGAGGCGGGGGCTATGGCTACACCTTC

size: .
J: TRBJ2-7
V: TRBV5-1
D: TRBD2
CDR3: CASSPGLAGGAYSYEQYF
DNA: TGCGCCAGCAGCCCAGGACTAGCGGGGGGCGCCTACTCCTACGAGCAGTACTTC

size: many
J: TRBJ2-1
V: TRBV24-1
D: .
CDR3: CATSAPTQTGSNEQFF
DNA: TGTGCCACCAGTGCCCCGACCCAAACGGGGAGCAATGAGCAGTTCTTC

size: many
J: TRBJ2-5
V: TRBV6-2/TRBV6-3
D: .
CDR3: CASRSRPKETQYF
DNA: TGTGCCAGCAGGAGCCGCCCCAAGGAGACCCAGTACTTC

size: many
J: TRBJ2-5
V: TRBV18
D: .
CDR3: CASSPKAWETQYF
DNA: TGTGCCAGCTCACCTAAGGCCTGGGAGACCCAGTACTTC

size: few
J: TRBJ1-3
V: TRBV7-9
D: .
CDR3: CASSTPGSSGNTIYF
DNA: TGTGCCAGCAGCACCCCCGGCAGCTCTGGAAACACCATATATTTT

size: many
J: TRBJ2-1
V: TRBV20-1
D: TRBD2
CDR3: CSAFSPGLAGGLSEQFF
DNA: TGCAGTGCTTTTTCTCCGGGACTAGCGGGGGGTCTCTCGGAGCAGTTCTTC

size: many
J: TRBJ1-6
V: TRBV10-3
D: TRBD1
CDR3: CAISESAGQGSSPLHF
DNA: TGTGCCATCAGTGAGTCGGCAGGACAGGGTAGTTCACCCCTCCACTTT

size: many
J: TRBJ1-1
V: TRBV5-1
D: .
CDR3: CASSLAGGYTEAFF
DNA: TGCGCCAGCAGCTTGGCTGGGGGGTACACTGAAGCTTTCTTT

size: medium-sized
J: TRBJ1-5
V: TRBV12-3/TRBV12-4
D: .
CDR3: CASSFWGSNQPQHF
DNA: TGTGCCAGCAGCTTTTGGGGTAGCAATCAGCCCCAGCATTTT

size: many
J: TRBJ1-5
V: TRBV24-1
D: .
CDR3: CATSDPGTNQPQHF
DNA: TGTGCCACCAGTGATCCAGGGACTAATCAGCCCCAGCATTTT